This entry lists 10 T cell receptor beta chains sequenced from one sample in a study of CD8 T cells in ankylosing spondylitis. TCRdb re-derived calls from the 5' RACE reads in MiXCR, one entry per CDR3 protein. The sample gives about 170,000 distinct CDR3 sequences, around 20% of which show up once; about 8.3% is in the top ten. The specimen was blood, either unsorted or a sorted T cell fraction (not recorded which). The receptor set was obtained from a male donor with ankylosing spondylitis or in good health (not recorded which).

This sequence joins TRBV28 and TRBJ1-1, with D unresolved. This CDR3 is 13 amino acids long. From germline, CDR1 is MDHEN and CDR2 SYDVKM. The germline V and J ends were trimmed by 6 bases and 7 bases, with 15 bases remaining between them. The CDR3 region has the DNA TGTGCCAGCAGCCTAGGGCAGACCATTGAAGCTTTCTTT. This codes for CASSLGQTIEAFF.

This clonotype was counted only a few times. This chain uses TRBV7-2 with TRBJ2-7, with D perhaps matching TRBD2 (6 bases). Trimming left V 4 bases short and J 6 bases short, with 16 bases between. CDR1 and CDR2 from the germline V gene are SGHTA and FQGNSA. CDR3 length: 14 residues. In DNA form, the CDR3 reads TGTGCCAGCAGCTCCCCCTGGGGGGTTATCGAGCAGTACTTC. Its protein product is CASSSPWGVIEQYF. Full variable domain (outside the CDR3, taken from reference TRBV7-2 and TRBJ2-7): GAGVSQSPSNKVTEKGKDVELRCDPISGHTALYWYRQSLGQGLEFLIYFQGNSAPDKSGLPSDRFSAERTGGSVSTLTIQRTQQEDSAVYLCASSSPWGVIEQYFGPGTRLTVT.

At least ten counts were recorded for this clonotype. V and J are TRBV6-2 or TRBV6-3 and TRBJ2-7; D is undetermined. CDR3 length: 12 amino acids. V was clipped by 5 bases and J by 1 base, with 6 bases between them. Germline V gene lookup returns CDR1 MNHEY and CDR2 SVGEGT. CDR3 residues: CASSPRSYEQYF. CDR3 nucleotide sequence: TGTGCCAGCAGTCCCCGTTCCTACGAGCAGTACTTC.

This clonotype occurred many times. This chain uses TRBV3-1 with TRBJ2-7; perhaps D is TRBD1 or TRBD2 (5 bases each). The CDR3 sequence is 13 residues long. Germline V gene sequence: CDR1 LGHDT, CDR2 YNNKEL (reference sequence). Trimming shortened V by 2 bases and J by 2 bases, and 7 bases separated the two germline ends. CDR3 sequence reads: CASSQRGPYEQYF. For the CDR3, the DNA is TGTGCCAGCAGCCAACGGGGACCCTACGAGCAGTACTTC.

This clonotype has only a few counts. The chain recombines TRBV18 with TRBJ2-1, with TRBD1 identical over 10 bases. CDR3 length: 15 residues. Germline V gives CDR1 KGHSH, CDR2 LQKENI. V lost 0 bases, J lost 9 bases, and 5 bases stayed unmatched. CDR3 amino acids: CASSPPQGTGVEQFF. In nucleotides, the CDR3 is TGTGCCAGCTCACCACCTCAAGGGACAGGGGTTGAGCAGTTCTTC.

The chain carries TRBV5-1 and TRBJ2-1, with D possibly TRBD1 on 5 matching bases. V was cut by 5 bases and J by 0 bases, with 12 bases left in between. The CDR3 has 15 amino acids. Per the germline V gene, CDR1 is SGHRS and CDR2 is YFSETQ. DNA for the CDR3: TGCGCCAGCAGGTGGACATTTAGCTCCTACAATGAGCAGTTCTTC. Protein sequence: CASRWTFSSYNEQFF.

V gene TRBV28 combines with J gene TRBJ1-3; D is possibly TRBD1 (6 bases). The V gene lost 3 bases and the J gene lost 9 bases, with 21 bases spanning the gap. The CDR3 covers 16 residues. Germline V gene data show CDR1 as MDHEN and CDR2 as SYDVKM. The CDR3 nucleotides read TGTGCCAGCAGTTTTTCGACGGGGGCGGTGGAAGGCACCATATATTTT. Translated: CASSFSTGAVEGTIYF. Filled out from reference TRBV28 and TRBJ1-3, the complete variable domain reads DVKVTQSSRYLVKRTGEKVFLECVQDMDHENMFWYRQDPGLGLRLIYFSYDVKMKEKGDIPEGYSVSREKKERFSLILESASTNQTSMYLCASSFSTGAVEGTIYFGEGSWLTVV.

At least ten counts were recorded for this clonotype. The J gene is TRBJ2-3, the V gene TRBV5-1; D may match TRBD1 or TRBD2 (5 bases each). The CDR3 has 14 amino acids. V dropped 3 bases and J dropped 4 bases, with 12 bases sitting between them. Per germline, CDR1 SGHRS and CDR2 YFSETQ. As DNA, the CDR3 is TGCGCCAGCAGCTGGGGACCGCAAGCAGATACGCAGTATTTT. Protein product: CASSWGPQADTQYF.

The sample holds a few counts of this clonotype. The J gene is TRBJ2-1, the V gene TRBV29-1; TRBD2 agrees at 11 bases. V shed 0 bases, J shed 12 bases, and the junction held 13 bases outside the gene matches. CDR1 and CDR2 from the germline V gene are SQVTM and ANQGSEA. The CDR3 loop spans 16 amino acids. The CDR3 spells CSVEDRRRTSGLAQFF. The CDR3 DNA reads TGCAGCGTTGAAGATCGGAGGAGGACTAGCGGGTTGGCGCAGTTCTTC.

This clonotype was counted a few times. The V and J genes are TRBV3-1 and TRBJ2-2; unclear D gene. The CDR3 is 16 residues long. The germline V and J ends were trimmed by 2 bases and 4 bases, with 14 bases remaining between them. The germline gives CDR1 LGHDT, CDR2 YNNKEL (reference sequence). CDR3 DNA sequence: TGTGCCAGCAGCCAAATGCCTGGGCTGAGCACCGGGGAGCTGTTTTTT. Translating gives CASSQMPGLSTGELFF.